Presented here are 23 T cell receptor beta chains from one specimen sequenced in a study of intratumoral heterogeneity in liver cancer. TCRdb's copy holds only in-frame clones and misses some; the assay was immunoSEQ multiplex PCR. The sample lists roughly 7,000 clones, around 50% seen once, with approximately 15% in the top ten. Multiple geographically separated regions of the hepatocellular carcinoma nodule were sampled separately. Material: tumor tissue, obtained before any cancer treatment. These receptors all stem from a man aged 70 or older with hepatocellular carcinoma.

The CDR3 loop is CATAVGQNYGYTF. For the CDR3, the DNA is TGTGCCACCGCCGTCGGACAGAACTATGGCTACACCTTC. The genes are TRBV19 and TRBJ1-2; D might be TRBD1 (6 bases). Germline CDR1 is LNHDA and CDR2 is SQIVND (reference sequence). The CDR3 is 13 residues long. Trimming took 10 bases from V and 2 from J, leaving 14 bases between them.

The J gene is TRBJ2-1, the V gene TRBV5-1; 12 bases line up with TRBD2. The CDR3 extends over 15 amino acids. After removal of 4 bases from V and 4 bases from J, the junction contained 3 bases not matched to a gene. Per the germline V gene, CDR1 is SGHRS and CDR2 is YFSETQ. This CDR3 is CASSPSGGVYNEQFF. As DNA, the CDR3 is TGCGCCAGCAGCCCTAGCGGGGGGGTTTACAATGAGCAGTTCTTC.

This sequence joins TRBV6-1 and TRBJ2-3; the match to TRBD2 covers 8 bases. With V trimmed by 4 bases and J by 2 bases, 8 bases remained unmatched. In germline, CDR1 is MNHNS, CDR2 SASEGT. This CDR3 is built from 16 residues. CDR3 in DNA: TGTGCCAGCAGTGTATCGAGCGGGGGCCCCACAGATACGCAGTATTTT. This encodes CASSVSSGGPTDTQYF.

This chain links TRBV19 with TRBJ2-4; 15 bases map to TRBD2. The CDR3 sequence is 18 residues long. The V segment lost 6 bases and the J segment 0 bases; nucleotides outside the gene matches: 6. Germline V lookup: CDR1 LNHDA, CDR2 SQIVND (reference sequence). For the CDR3, the DNA is TGTGCCAGTAGCCCGGGACTAGCGGGGGGAATAGCCAAAAACATTCAGTACTTC. It encodes CASSPGLAGGIAKNIQYF.

The V gene is TRBV11-3, the J gene TRBJ2-7; 7 nucleotides align to TRBD1. CDR1 SGHNT and CDR2 YENEEA come from the germline V gene. V gave up 6 bases and J gave up 13 bases; unmatched junction bases: 9. The CDR3 runs 11 residues. The CDR3 region has the DNA TGTGCCAGCAGGGGACAGAGCCGGGAATACGTC. It is translated as CASRGQSREYV.

The J gene is TRBJ2-3, the V gene TRBV7-3, with D possibly TRBD1 on 6 matching bases. The CDR3 totals 13 residues. Germline V gene lookup returns CDR1 SGHTA and CDR2 FQGTGA. V was trimmed by 5 bases and J by 10 bases, leaving 16 bases between them. CDR3 DNA: TGTGCCAGCAGCCCGCAACAGGGTCCTGCGCAGTATTTT. Translation gives CASSPQQGPAQYF.

This clone is termed medium-sized (0.01 to 0.1%). The chain joins TRBV20-1 to TRBJ2-7, with 8 bases identical to TRBD2. Germline CDR1 and CDR2: DFQATT and SNEGSKA (reference sequence). Trimming removed 3 bases from V and 0 bases from J; junction bases left unmatched: 7. The CDR3 consists of 15 residues. The CDR3 bases are TGCAGTGCTAGTGACCGGGGGGGCAGCTCCTACGAGCAGTACTTC. Protein sequence: CSASDRGGSSYEQYF.

V and J are TRBV12-3 or TRBV12-4 and TRBJ2-5; D gene ambiguous. V was trimmed by 2 bases and J by 3 bases, leaving 7 bases between them. This CDR3 spans 13 amino acids. The CDR3 protein is CASSLRRKETQYF. As DNA, the CDR3 is TGTGCCAGCAGTTTAAGGAGAAAAGAGACCCAGTACTTC.

The chain couples TRBV24-1 to TRBJ2-5; tentative D call: TRBD2 (7 bases). In germline, CDR1 is KGHDR, CDR2 SFDVKD. Between the trimmed V and J ends, which lost 5 bases and 5 bases, there was a span of 11 bases. CDR3 length: 13 residues. The CDR3 sequence is CATSGGGGETQYF. The CDR3, as DNA: TGTGCCACCAGTGGAGGGGGGGGCGAGACCCAGTACTTC.

The chain uses TRBV2 and TRBJ1-2; possible D gene TRBD1, 6 bases. Trimming took 4 bases from V and 12 from J, leaving 18 bases between them. Germline V gives CDR1 SNHLY, CDR2 FYNNEI. The CDR3 loop spans 13 amino acids. This CDR3 is CASSGGGHPYDTF. CDR3 DNA: TGTGCCAGCAGTGGGGGGGGACACCCTTATGACACCTTC.

This clone was counted only a few times. V gene TRBV7-2 combines with J gene TRBJ2-7; D remains ambiguous. The CDR3 spans 15 residues. Per the germline V gene, CDR1 is SGHTA and CDR2 is FQGNSA. Deletions cut 2 bases from V and 0 bases from J, with 11 bases between. CDR3 DNA sequence: TGTGCCAGCAGCTTATTCGAGCTAGTCTCCTACGAGCAGTACTTC. It specifies CASSLFELVSYEQYF.

V usage is TRBV30 and J usage is TRBJ1-6; the D gene is possibly TRBD1 (6 bases). Germline CDR1 and CDR2: GTSNPN and SVGIG (reference sequence). With 2 bases removed from V and 10 bases from J, the gap between germline ends came to 12 bases. The CDR3 length is 13 residues. This CDR3 is CAWSSGTKSPLHF. CDR3 in DNA: TGTGCCTGGAGTTCCGGGACAAAATCACCCCTCCACTTT.

J is TRBJ2-3 and V is TRBV5-4; TRBD1 matches 9 bases. CDR3 length: 17 residues. Germline V gene lookup returns CDR1 SGHNT and CDR2 YYREEE (reference sequence). J lost 2 bases, V lost 0 bases, and 7 bases had no gene match. This CDR3 reads CASSLGMDRGITDTQYF. The CDR3 DNA follows: TGTGCCAGCAGCTTGGGCATGGACAGGGGAATCACAGATACGCAGTATTTT.

The chain joins TRBV5-1 to TRBJ2-5; D unclear. In germline, CDR1 is SGHRS, CDR2 YFSETQ. There are 13 residues in the CDR3. V dropped 4 bases and J dropped 5 bases, with 12 bases sitting between them. CDR3 region: CASSRIIGETQYF. The CDR3 bases are TGCGCCAGCAGCCGTATCATCGGGGAGACCCAGTACTTC.

V usage is TRBV7-8 and J usage is TRBJ1-2, with TRBD1 as a possible D gene (6 bases). The germline V gene encodes CDR1 SGHVS and CDR2 FQNEAQ. The CDR3 sequence is 15 residues long. V was trimmed by 5 bases and J by 3 bases, leaving 16 bases between them. The CDR3 DNA follows: TGTGCCAGCAGCCCTAGTGGGGGGCAGGACTATGGCTACACCTTC. Amino acids: CASSPSGGQDYGYTF.

The chain carries TRBV6-5 and TRBJ2-7; TRBD2 agrees at 8 bases. CDR3 length: 13 residues. V lost 8 bases and J lost 4; bases outside the gene matches: 7. Per germline, CDR1 MNHEY and CDR2 SVGAGI. The CDR3: CASLGGGRYEQYV. CDR3 nucleotide sequence: TGTGCCAGCTTGGGCGGGGGGAGATACGAGCAGTACGTC.

This clone showed up just once. This chain connects TRBV6-2 or TRBV6-3 to TRBJ1-6; D is ambiguous. Between the trimmed V and J ends, which lost 5 bases and 10 bases, there was a span of 6 bases. This CDR3 region has 11 residues. Germline loops: CDR1 MNHEY, CDR2 SVGEGT. In DNA, the CDR3 is TGTGCCAGCAGTAGAAACTCACCCCTCCACTTT. Encoded protein: CASSRNSPLHF.

This sequence joins TRBV5-4 and TRBJ2-3; 8 bases are shared with TRBD2. V lost 4 bases to trimming and J lost 4 bases; unmatched junction nucleotides: 14. This CDR3 is 17 amino acids long. CDR1 is SGHNT and CDR2 is YYREEE in the germline V gene (reference sequence). The CDR3 DNA reads as TGTGCCAGCAGCCCGGGCGGCGTCGGGGGGGGAGCAGATACGCAGTATTTT. It translates to CASSPGGVGGGADTQYF.

CDR3 residues: CASSLGRGYEQYF. The DNA of the CDR3 is TGTGCCAGCAGCTTAGGGCGGGGATACGAGCAGTACTTC. The V call is TRBV7-3, the J call TRBJ2-7, with a weak D call TRBD2 (6 bases). The ends were cut back, 2 bases at V and 4 bases at J, with 9 bases in the middle. The germline gives CDR1 SGHTA, CDR2 FQGTGA. The CDR3 totals 13 residues.

The chain links TRBV5-1 to TRBJ2-3; 7 bases map to TRBD2. This CDR3 is built from 14 residues. The V gene end was trimmed by 4 bases and the J gene end by 2 bases; junction bases not matched to a gene: 4. Germline CDR1 is SGHRS and CDR2 is YFSETQ. As DNA, the CDR3 is TGCGCCAGCAGCCCGGGGGGACTCACAGATACGCAGTATTTT. The encoded protein is CASSPGGLTDTQYF.

By share, this clone counts as medium-sized. The rearrangement joins TRBV6-5 to TRBJ1-4, with D maybe TRBD1 (5 bases). CDR3 length equals 14 residues. V was shortened by 5 bases and J by 10 bases, with 17 bases between the two germline ends. The germline V gene encodes CDR1 MNHEY and CDR2 SVGAGI. CDR3 nucleotide sequence: TGTGCCAGCAGTCCCGGCCTGTTGGGGGGAAAACTGTTTTTT. Protein sequence: CASSPGLLGGKLFF.

This clone was seen a handful of times. V gene TRBV6-5 combines with J gene TRBJ2-5, with 12 bases fitting TRBD2. J gave up 5 bases and V 5 bases, and 3 bases lay outside the gene matches. This CDR3 spans 14 amino acids. The V gene's germline CDR1 is MNHEY and CDR2 SVGAGI. DNA of the CDR3: TGTGCCAGCAGTCTAGCGGGGGGGTGGGAGACCCAGTACTTC. Encoded protein: CASSLAGGWETQYF.

By its share, this clone is medium-sized. The chain carries TRBV6-2 or TRBV6-3 and TRBJ1-1; 9 nucleotides align to TRBD1. Germline V lookup: CDR1 MNHEY, CDR2 SVGEGT. The CDR3 sequence is 14 residues long. J lost 5 bases, V lost 6 bases, and 7 bases had no gene match. CDR3 loop: CASSLQGASTEAFF. CDR3 nucleotides: TGTGCCAGCAGCCTACAGGGGGCTAGTACTGAAGCTTTCTTT.